A selection of T cell receptor beta chains follows, all from one sample in a study of CD8 T cells in Susac syndrome. TCRdb itself ran the immunoSEQ multiplex PCR reads through MiXCR, one entry per CDR3 protein. The sample has some 300,000 distinct CDR3 sequences; 70% to 90% are singletons. Sequencing was done on a sample of CD8+ T cells from PBMCs. These receptors were taken from a human donor with multiple sclerosis. CDR3s include the opening cysteine and the closing phenylalanine or tryptophan. The D gene is left open where the match is weak. Where a row states a size, it is once, few, many or the class of an expanded clone; other rows omit it.

>.|TRBJ2-7|TRBV7-9|.
TGTGCCAGCAGCGATCCTACAGGGACCTACGAGCAGTACTTC
CASSDPTGTYEQYF
>once|TRBJ2-5|TRBV28|TRBD1
TGTGCCAGCAACCCCCAGGACAGGCTCAAAGGGGAGACCCAGTACTTC
CASNPQDRLKGETQYF
>.|TRBJ2-1|TRBV19|TRBD2
TGTGCCAGTAGTTCATGGACTAGCGGGGGGAAATACAATGAGCAGTTCTTC
CASSSWTSGGKYNEQFF
>few|TRBJ2-7|TRBV6-6|.
TGTGCCAGCAGTTCCCGGCTATCTCCCTACGAGCAGTACTTC
CASSSRLSPYEQYF
>.|TRBJ1-1|TRBV19|.
TGTGCCAGTAGTATAGCGAGGGATGAAGCTTTCTTT
CASSIARDEAFF
>few|TRBJ1-2|TRBV7-2|.
TGTGCCAGCAGCTTCCCCGGGGGTTATGGCTACACCTTC
CASSFPGGYGYTF
>.|TRBJ2-7|TRBV11-2|TRBD1
TGTGCCAGCAGCTTAGGGACAGGGCTAAACGAGCAGTACTTC
CASSLGTGLNEQYF
>few|TRBJ2-1|TRBV5-1|TRBD1
TGCGCCAGCAGCGTAGGACAGGGGCCCTACAATGAGCAGTTCTTC
CASSVGQGPYNEQFF
>once|TRBJ1-5|TRBV29-1|.
TGCAGCGTTGCAGGAGGGAGCAATCAGCCCCAGCATTTT
CSVAGGSNQPQHF
>.|TRBJ2-2|TRBV6-5|TRBD2
TGTGCCAGCAGTTACAGGGGGACTAGCGGCCCGAACACCGGGGAGCTGTTTTTT
CASSYRGTSGPNTGELFF
>.|TRBJ2-3|TRBV30|.
TGTGCCTGGAGTCGACAGCGTCCCACAGATACGCAGTATTTT
CAWSRQRPTDTQYF
>.|TRBJ2-6|TRBV6-5|.
TGTGCCAGCAGCGACACCTCTGGGGCCAACGTCCTGACTTTC
CASSDTSGANVLTF
>.|TRBJ2-2|TRBV6-2/TRBV6-3|.
TGTGCCAGCAGTTTCCCGAACACCGGGGAGCTGTTTTTT
CASSFPNTGELFF
>.|TRBJ2-7|TRBV20-1|.
TGCAGTGCTAGAGATTGGGTACGGGGTGGCTACGAGCAGTACTTC
CSARDWVRGGYEQYF
>once|TRBJ2-1|TRBV4-3|TRBD2
TGCGCCAGCAGCCAAGATCATGAGCGGGAAGGGGTTGAGCAGTTCTTC
CASSQDHEREGVEQFF
>.|TRBJ1-4|TRBV15|TRBD1
TGTGCCACCAGCAACGGACAGGGGGAAGAAAAACTGTTTTTT
CATSNGQGEEKLFF
>.|TRBJ2-7|TRBV27|.
TGTGCCAGCAGCTACACAGGGTTCCACTCCTACGAGCAGTACTTC
CASSYTGFHSYEQYF
>.|TRBJ1-4|TRBV7-9|TRBD1
TGTGCCAGCAGCGTAATACAGGGGGCGAGTGAAAAACTGTTTTTT
CASSVIQGASEKLFF
>.|TRBJ2-1|TRBV7-9|TRBD1
TGTGCCAGCAGCGCCGGGACAGGGCTATACAATGAGCAGTTCTTC
CASSAGTGLYNEQFF
>.|TRBJ2-7|TRBV7-2|TRBD1
TGTGCCAGCAGCCTTGCTCTTGCCGGGACAGGGGGCTACGAGCAGTACTTC
CASSLALAGTGGYEQYF
>once|TRBJ2-7|TRBV5-4|TRBD1
TGTGCCAGCAGCTGGACCGGGACAGGGACCTACGAGCAGTACTTC
CASSWTGTGTYEQYF
>.|TRBJ2-1|TRBV13|.
TGTGCCACACGCCTCGAGGCGGAGCAGTTCTTC
CATRLEAEQFF
>.|TRBJ2-7|TRBV6-1|.
TGTGCCAGCAGTCCCGGGACGGGCGGCAGACCCTACGAGCAGTACTTC
CASSPGTGGRPYEQYF
>.|TRBJ2-1|TRBV27|.
TGTGCCAGCAGTTCCCCGGGATACAATGAGCAGTTCTTC
CASSSPGYNEQFF
>.|TRBJ2-3|TRBV4-3|.
TGCGCCAGCAGCCAAGGGACAGCTAGCACAGATACGCAGTATTTT
CASSQGTASTDTQYF
>once|TRBJ2-7|TRBV11-2|TRBD1
TGTGCCAGCAGCCTCCCGCGACCGGGACAGGGGGGAGAGCAGTACTTC
CASSLPRPGQGGEQYF